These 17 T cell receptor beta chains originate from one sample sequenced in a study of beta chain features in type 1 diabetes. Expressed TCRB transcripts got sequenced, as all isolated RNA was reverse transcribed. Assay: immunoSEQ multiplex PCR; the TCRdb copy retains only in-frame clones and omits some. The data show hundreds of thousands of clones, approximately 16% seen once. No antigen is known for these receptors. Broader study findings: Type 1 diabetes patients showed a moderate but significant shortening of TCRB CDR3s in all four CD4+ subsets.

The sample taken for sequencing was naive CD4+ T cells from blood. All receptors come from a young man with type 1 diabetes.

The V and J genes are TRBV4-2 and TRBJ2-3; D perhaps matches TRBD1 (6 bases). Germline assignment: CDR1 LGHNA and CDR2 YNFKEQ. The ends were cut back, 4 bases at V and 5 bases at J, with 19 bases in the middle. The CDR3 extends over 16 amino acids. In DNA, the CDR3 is TGTGCCAGCAGCCCGTTCCACAGGGAGCGTGGAGATACGCAGTATTTT. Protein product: CASSPFHRERGDTQYF.

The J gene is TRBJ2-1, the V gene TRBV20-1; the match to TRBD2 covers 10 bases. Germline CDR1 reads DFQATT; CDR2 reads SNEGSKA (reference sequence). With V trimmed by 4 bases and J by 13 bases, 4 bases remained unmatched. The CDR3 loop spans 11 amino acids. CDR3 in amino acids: CSAILAGVQFF. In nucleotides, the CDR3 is TGCAGTGCTATCCTAGCGGGAGTACAGTTCTTC.

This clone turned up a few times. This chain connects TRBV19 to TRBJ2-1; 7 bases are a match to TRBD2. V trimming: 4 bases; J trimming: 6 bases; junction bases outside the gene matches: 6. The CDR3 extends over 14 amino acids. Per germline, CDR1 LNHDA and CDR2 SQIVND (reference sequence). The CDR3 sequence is CASSRGLGGNEQFF. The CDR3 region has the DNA TGTGCCAGTAGTAGAGGACTAGGTGGCAATGAGCAGTTCTTC.

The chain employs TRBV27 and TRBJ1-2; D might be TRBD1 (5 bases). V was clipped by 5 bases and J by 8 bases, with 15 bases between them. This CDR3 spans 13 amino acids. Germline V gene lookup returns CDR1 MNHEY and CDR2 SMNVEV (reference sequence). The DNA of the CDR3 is TGTGCCAGCAGTCCGCAGGGAGGGAGGGGCTACACCTTC. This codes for CASSPQGGRGYTF.

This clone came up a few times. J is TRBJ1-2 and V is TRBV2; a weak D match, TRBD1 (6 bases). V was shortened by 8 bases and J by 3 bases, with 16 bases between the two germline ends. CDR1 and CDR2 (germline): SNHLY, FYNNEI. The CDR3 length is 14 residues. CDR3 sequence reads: CASGGQGLYYGYTF. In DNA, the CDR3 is TGTGCCAGCGGGGGACAAGGGCTGTACTATGGCTACACCTTC.

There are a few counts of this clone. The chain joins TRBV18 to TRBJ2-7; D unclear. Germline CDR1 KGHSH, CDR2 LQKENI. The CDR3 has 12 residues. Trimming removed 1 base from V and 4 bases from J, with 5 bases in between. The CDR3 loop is CASSPQTYEQYF. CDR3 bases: TGTGCCAGCTCACCACAAACTTACGAGCAGTACTTC.

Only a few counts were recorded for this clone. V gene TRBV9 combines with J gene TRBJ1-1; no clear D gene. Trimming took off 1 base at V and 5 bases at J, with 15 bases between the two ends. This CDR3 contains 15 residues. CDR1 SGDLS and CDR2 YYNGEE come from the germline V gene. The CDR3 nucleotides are TGTGCCAGCAGCGTACGAACTAGGTCGGGGACTGAAGCTTTCTTT. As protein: CASSVRTRSGTEAFF.

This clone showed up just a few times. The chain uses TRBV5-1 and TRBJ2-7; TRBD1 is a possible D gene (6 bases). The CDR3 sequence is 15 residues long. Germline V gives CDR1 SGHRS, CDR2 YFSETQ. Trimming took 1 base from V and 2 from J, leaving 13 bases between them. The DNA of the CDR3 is TGCGCCAGCAGCTTGATCGGGACACGGACCTACGAGCAGTACTTC. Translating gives CASSLIGTRTYEQYF.

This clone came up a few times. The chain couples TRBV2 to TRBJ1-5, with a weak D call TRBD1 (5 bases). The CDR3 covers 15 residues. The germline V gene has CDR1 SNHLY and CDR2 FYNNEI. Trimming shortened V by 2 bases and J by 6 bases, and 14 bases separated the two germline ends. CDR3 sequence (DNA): TGTGCCAGCAGTGAACAGACAGTGTCGGGTCAGCCCCAGCATTTT. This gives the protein CASSEQTVSGQPQHF.

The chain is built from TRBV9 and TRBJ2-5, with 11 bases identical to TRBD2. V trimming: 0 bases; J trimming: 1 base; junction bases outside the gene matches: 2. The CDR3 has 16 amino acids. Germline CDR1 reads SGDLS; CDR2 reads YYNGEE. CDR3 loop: CASSVGTSGSQETQYF. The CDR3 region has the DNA TGTGCCAGCAGCGTAGGGACTAGCGGGTCCCAAGAGACCCAGTACTTC.

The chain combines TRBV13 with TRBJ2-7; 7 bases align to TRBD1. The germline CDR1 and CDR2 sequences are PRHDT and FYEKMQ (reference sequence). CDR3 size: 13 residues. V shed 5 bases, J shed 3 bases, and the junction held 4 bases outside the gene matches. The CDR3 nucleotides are TGTGCCAGCAGCAGGGGGCGGAACTACGAGCAGTACTTC. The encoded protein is CASSRGRNYEQYF.

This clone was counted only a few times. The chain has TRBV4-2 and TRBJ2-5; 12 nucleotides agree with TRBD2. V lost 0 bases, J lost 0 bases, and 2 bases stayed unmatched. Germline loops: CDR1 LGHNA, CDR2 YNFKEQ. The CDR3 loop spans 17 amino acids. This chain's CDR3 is CASSQETSGRYQETQYF. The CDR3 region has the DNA TGTGCCAGCAGCCAAGAAACTAGCGGGAGGTACCAAGAGACCCAGTACTTC.

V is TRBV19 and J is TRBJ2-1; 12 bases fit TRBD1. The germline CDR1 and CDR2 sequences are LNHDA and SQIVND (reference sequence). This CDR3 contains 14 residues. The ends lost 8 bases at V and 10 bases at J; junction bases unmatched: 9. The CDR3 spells CASEPGQGAFEQFF. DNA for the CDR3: TGTGCCAGTGAACCGGGACAGGGGGCTTTCGAGCAGTTCTTC.

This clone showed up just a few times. In DNA form, the CDR3 reads TGTGCCATCAGTGTTGGAGAACAGGGGCTAAACTACGAGCAGTACTTC. Its protein product is CAISVGEQGLNYEQYF. The chain recombines TRBV10-3 with TRBJ2-7; TRBD1 matches 7 bases. Germline-derived CDR1 and CDR2 are ENHRY and SYGVKD. The length of the CDR3 is 16 residues. V gave up 4 bases and J gave up 3 bases; unmatched junction bases: 12.

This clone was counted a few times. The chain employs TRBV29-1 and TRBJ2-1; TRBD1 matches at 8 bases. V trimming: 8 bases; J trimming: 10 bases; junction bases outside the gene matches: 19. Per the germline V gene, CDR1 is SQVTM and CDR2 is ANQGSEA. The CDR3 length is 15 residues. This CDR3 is CSISLGTGPGWEQFF. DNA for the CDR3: TGCAGCATTTCTCTCGGGACAGGACCTGGGTGGGAGCAGTTCTTC.

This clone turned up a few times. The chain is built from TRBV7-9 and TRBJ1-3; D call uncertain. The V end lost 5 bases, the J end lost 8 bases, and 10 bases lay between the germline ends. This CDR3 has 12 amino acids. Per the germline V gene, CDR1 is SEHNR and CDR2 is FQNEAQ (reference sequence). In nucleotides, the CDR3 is TGTGCCAGCAGCCCCCCGGGAGACACCATATATTTT. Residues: CASSPPGDTIYF.

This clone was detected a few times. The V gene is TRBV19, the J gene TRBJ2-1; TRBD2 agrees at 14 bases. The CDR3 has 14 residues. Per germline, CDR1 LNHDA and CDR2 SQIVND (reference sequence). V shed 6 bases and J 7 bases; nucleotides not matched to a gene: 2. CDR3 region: CASRRTSGRNEQFF. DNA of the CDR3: TGTGCCAGTAGGCGGACTAGCGGGAGGAATGAGCAGTTCTTC.